The present T cell receptor beta chain was sequenced within a study of blood T cell repertoires in COVID-19. On the study more broadly: COVID-19 samples, acute and convalescent, were from the United States, Italy and Spain. The cDNA or gDNA used as material had been derived from T cells, B-cell-depleted T cells, or PBMCs.

Original methodology: Counts of nucleated cells, estimated from reference gene primer amplification, were obtained. Some clones are missing from TCRdb's copy, which holds only in-frame ones; the method was immunoSEQ multiplex PCR. V and J calls and clone size are those listed in that table; D and trimming were worked out from the DNA. Found here are 100,000 to 120,000 clones, less than 85% of them singletons; the top ten hold 3% to 4%. This clone has just a few counts. The CDR3 is made up of 17 amino acids. V was pared by 0 bases and J by 2 bases, with 9 bases of the junction left unmatched. Germline-derived CDR1 and CDR2 are SGHRS and YFSETQ.

The sequencing input was peripheral blood. The sequence was collected from a woman older than 75 with acute or convalescent COVID-19. V usage is TRBV5-1 and J usage is TRBJ1-2, with TRBD1 identical over 8 bases. DNA of the CDR3: TGCGCCAGCAGCTTGGGGGCAGGACAGGGCGACAACTATGGCTACACCTTC. It specifies CASSLGAGQGDNYGYTF.